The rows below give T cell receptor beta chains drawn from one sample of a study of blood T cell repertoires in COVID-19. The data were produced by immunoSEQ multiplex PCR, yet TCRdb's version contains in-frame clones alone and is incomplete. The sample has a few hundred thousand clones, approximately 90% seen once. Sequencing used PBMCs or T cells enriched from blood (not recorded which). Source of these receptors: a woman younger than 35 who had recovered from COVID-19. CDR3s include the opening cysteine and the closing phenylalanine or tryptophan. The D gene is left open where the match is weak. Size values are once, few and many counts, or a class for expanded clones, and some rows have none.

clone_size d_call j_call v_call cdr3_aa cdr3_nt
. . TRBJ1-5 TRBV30 CACAGSPNQPQHF TGTGCCTGTGCAGGCAGTCCCAATCAGCCCCAGCATTTT
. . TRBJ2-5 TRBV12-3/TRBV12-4 CASSLSGETQYF TGTGCCAGCAGTTTATCGGGGGAGACCCAGTACTTC
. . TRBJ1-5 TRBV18 CASSQGSDQPQHF TGTGCCAGCTCACAGGGGTCTGATCAGCCCCAGCATTTT
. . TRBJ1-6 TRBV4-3 CASSQVGDDSPLHF TGCGCCAGCAGCCAAGTAGGGGATGATTCACCCCTCCACTTT
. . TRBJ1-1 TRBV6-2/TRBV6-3 CASSSGGLNTEAFF TGTGCCAGCAGTTCGGGGGGGCTGAACACTGAAGCTTTCTTT
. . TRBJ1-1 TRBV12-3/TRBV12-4 CASSFRGAFEAFF TGTGCCAGCAGTTTCAGAGGAGCTTTTGAAGCTTTCTTT
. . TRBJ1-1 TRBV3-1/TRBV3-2 CASSHGQSEAFF TGTGCCAGCAGCCACGGACAGTCTGAAGCTTTCTTT
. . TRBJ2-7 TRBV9 CASSVGGSTGYEQYF TGTGCCAGCAGCGTAGGGGGATCGACAGGCTACGAGCAGTACTTC
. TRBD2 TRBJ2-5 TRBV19 CASSNQTTSGDTKETQYF TGTGCCAGTAGCAACCAGACGACTAGCGGAGATACTAAAGAGACCCAGTACTTC
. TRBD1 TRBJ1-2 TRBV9 CASSGYIRGPNYGYTF TGTGCCAGCAGCGGATACATCAGGGGGCCTAACTATGGCTACACCTTC
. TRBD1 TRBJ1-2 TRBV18 CASSPSRDRARDYGYTF TGTGCCAGCTCACCGTCCCGGGACAGGGCGCGGGACTATGGCTACACCTTC
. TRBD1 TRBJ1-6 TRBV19 CASSPTGDNSPLHF TGTGCCAGTAGCCCTACAGGGGATAATTCACCCCTCCACTTT
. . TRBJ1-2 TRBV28 CATRVLGYGYTF TGTGCCACCAGGGTACTAGGGTATGGCTACACCTTC
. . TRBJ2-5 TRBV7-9 CASSLAGKETQYF TGTGCCAGCAGCTTGGCGGGAAAAGAGACCCAGTACTTC
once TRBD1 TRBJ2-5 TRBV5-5 CASSFRGETQYF TGTGCCAGCAGCTTCAGGGGGGAGACCCAGTACTTC
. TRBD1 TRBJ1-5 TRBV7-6 CASSLGTRAGGHQPQHF TGTGCCAGCAGCTTAGGTACCCGGGCAGGGGGCCATCAGCCCCAGCATTTT
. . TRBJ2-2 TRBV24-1 CATSDPSTGFGELFF TGTGCCACCAGTGACCCCTCGACAGGTTTTGGGGAGCTGTTTTTT
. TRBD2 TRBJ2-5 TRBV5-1 CASSLLLAAGEGQETQYF TGCGCCAGCAGCTTGTTACTAGCGGCTGGCGAGGGGCAAGAGACCCAGTACTTC